This entry features one T cell receptor beta chain sequence. No cognate antigen has been identified for it. No per-base quality is available; no much larger clone lies one base away. V gives up 3 bases and J gives up 4 bases, and the segment between their germline ends measures 27 bases. CDR1 and CDR2 are drawn from the germline V gene: KGHSH, LQKENI. Including the terminal cysteine and phenylalanine, the CDR3 comprises 20 residues. CDR3 DNA only is kept here, 60 bases in frame from base 1. The trial excluded patients who had a history of autoimmune disease or were on systemic immunosuppression. In every dose cohort, peripheral blood was drawn for TCR sequencing at baseline, cycle 4 day 1, and cycle 7 day 1. The samples were taken from a phase I, first-in-human, multicenter, open-label dose-escalation trial of ivuxolimab. The trial enrolled adults with locally advanced or metastatic head and neck squamous cell, hepatocellular, melanoma or renal cell carcinoma. Before TCR sequencing, CD4+ T cells and CD8+ T cells from peripheral blood were sorted into separate populations.

This entry comes from a study of OX40 agonist ivuxolimab in advanced cancers. Regarding the complete study: Ivuxolimab was a fully human IgG2 agonistic monoclonal antibody targeting the costimulatory receptor OX40 (CD134). The paper reports the monotherapy dose-escalation portion (N ≈ 50 patients) of the phase I ivuxolimab trial. Intravenous ivuxolimab was administered to patients every 2 weeks at six dose levels: 0.01, 0.1, 0.3, 1.5, 3 and 10 mg/kg. Partial responses occurred in three dose-escalation patients, of whom one had hepatocellular carcinoma and two had cutaneous melanoma. Peripheral TCRbeta sequencing aimed to test whether ivuxolimab altered TCR sequence diversity and caused clonal T-cell expansion. Of the approximately 50 patients in dose escalation, about 20 had hepatocellular carcinoma, some 15 had melanoma, 9 had renal cell carcinoma and 9 had head and neck cancer. Patients were allowed to have had prior anti-PD-1, anti-PD-L1 or anti-CTLA-4 therapy, and around two fifths of the dose-escalation patients had been treated with checkpoint inhibitors. In the dose-escalation cohort, more than 80% of patients were male, and the mean age was 60 years with a range of roughly 23 to 79.

Genomic DNA was extracted from sorted cells for sequencing of the TCRbeta CDR3 region. The immunoSEQ Assay was used for sequencing of TCRbeta CDR3 regions. The table was pulled from immuneACCESS by TCRdb, which kept in-frame rearrangements only. Such tables lose some clones; where checked, under half of the loss comes from unresolved V genes, and the rest has no known cause. Counted in this sample were some 50,000 clones; about 87% of them appeared once. The top ten hold roughly 5% of the sample. Study-wide conclusions, independent of this receptor: Low levels of normalized T-cell clonal expansion were also shown by some nonresponding patients. Clonal expansion of both CD4+ and CD8+ blood T cells was observed from baseline to week 6 at doses 0.1 to 3.0 mg/kg. On average, CD8+ T cells showed more expanded clones than CD4+ T cells after ivuxolimab. Partial responders in the 0.1-3.0 mg/kg groups had among the lowest normalized peripheral clonal expansion, especially among CD8+ T cells. Which antigens the clonally expanded peripheral T cells were specific for was not determined.

The chain was built from TRBV18 and TRBJ2-2; TRBD1 is a weak D gene call, 6 bases matching. This receptor was obtained from an adult with an advanced solid tumor such as melanoma, head and neck, liver or kidney cancer. The sample here was CD4+ or CD8+ T cells sorted from blood, taken in a trial of the OX40 agonist ivuxolimab. The DNA is as follows: TGTGCCAGCTCACCTCGAATAATCGGTTCTGGGGGCAGGAGCACCGGGGAGCTGTTTTTT. It translates as CASSPRIIGSGGRSTGELFF.